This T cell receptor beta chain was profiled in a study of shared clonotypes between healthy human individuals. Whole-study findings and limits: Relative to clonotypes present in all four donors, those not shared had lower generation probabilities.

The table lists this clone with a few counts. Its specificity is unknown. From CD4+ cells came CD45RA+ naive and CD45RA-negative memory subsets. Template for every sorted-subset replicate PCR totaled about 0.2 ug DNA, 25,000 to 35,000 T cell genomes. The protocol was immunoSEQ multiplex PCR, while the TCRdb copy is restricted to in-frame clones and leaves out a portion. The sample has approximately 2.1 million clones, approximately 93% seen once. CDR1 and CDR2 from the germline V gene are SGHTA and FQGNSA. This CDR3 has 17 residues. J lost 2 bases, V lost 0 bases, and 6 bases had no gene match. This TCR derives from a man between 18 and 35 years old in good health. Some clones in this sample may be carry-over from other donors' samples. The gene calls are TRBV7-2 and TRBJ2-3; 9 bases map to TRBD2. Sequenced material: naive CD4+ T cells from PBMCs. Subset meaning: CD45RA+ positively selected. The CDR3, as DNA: TGTGCCAGCAGCTTAGCGCGACTAGCGGTAATCACAGATACGCAGTATTTT. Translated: CASSLARLAVITDTQYF.